This T cell receptor beta chain emerged from a study of blood T cell repertoires in COVID-19. The overall study: Samples came from the United States, Italy and Spain, spanning acute and convalescent COVID-19. The cDNA or gDNA used as material had been derived from T cells, B-cell-depleted T cells, or PBMCs.

V gave up 1 base and J gave up 6 bases, with 13 bases separating them. The CDR3 is 14 residues long. Per the germline V gene, CDR1 is SGHRS and CDR2 is YFSETQ. Profiling relied on immunoSEQ multiplex PCR, and the TCRdb table lists in-frame clones only, not all of them. The repertoire has under 250,000 clones, about four fifths of them found once; the top ten carry roughly 1.3%. Ages ranged from about 18 to 89 years, with residence in 24 US areas. Clinical histories supplied by participants themselves formed the basis of cohort assignment. The chain uses TRBV5-1 and TRBJ1-2; D gene ambiguous. The sequencing input was PBMCs or T cells enriched from blood (not recorded which). The clonotype comes from a woman aged 40-49 years with acute COVID-19. The CDR3 is CASSLSQASDGYTF. CDR3 nucleotides: TGCGCCAGCAGCTTGTCCCAAGCTTCCGATGGCTACACCTTC.